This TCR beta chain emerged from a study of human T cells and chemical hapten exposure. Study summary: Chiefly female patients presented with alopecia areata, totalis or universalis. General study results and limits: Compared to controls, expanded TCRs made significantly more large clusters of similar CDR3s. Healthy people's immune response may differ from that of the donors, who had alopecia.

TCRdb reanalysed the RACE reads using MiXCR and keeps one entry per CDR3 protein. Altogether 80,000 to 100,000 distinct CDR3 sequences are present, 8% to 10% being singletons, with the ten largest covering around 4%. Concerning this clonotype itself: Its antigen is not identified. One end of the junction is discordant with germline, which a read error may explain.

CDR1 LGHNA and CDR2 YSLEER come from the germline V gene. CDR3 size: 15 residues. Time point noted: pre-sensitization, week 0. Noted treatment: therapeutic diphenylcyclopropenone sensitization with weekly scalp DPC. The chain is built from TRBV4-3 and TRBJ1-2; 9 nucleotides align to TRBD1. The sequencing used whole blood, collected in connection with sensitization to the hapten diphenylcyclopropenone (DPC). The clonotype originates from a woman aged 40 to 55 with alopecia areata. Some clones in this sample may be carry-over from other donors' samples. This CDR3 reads CACSQDRGAGYGYTF. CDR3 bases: TGCGCCTGCAGCCAGGACAGGGGCGCTGGCTATGGCTACACCTTC.